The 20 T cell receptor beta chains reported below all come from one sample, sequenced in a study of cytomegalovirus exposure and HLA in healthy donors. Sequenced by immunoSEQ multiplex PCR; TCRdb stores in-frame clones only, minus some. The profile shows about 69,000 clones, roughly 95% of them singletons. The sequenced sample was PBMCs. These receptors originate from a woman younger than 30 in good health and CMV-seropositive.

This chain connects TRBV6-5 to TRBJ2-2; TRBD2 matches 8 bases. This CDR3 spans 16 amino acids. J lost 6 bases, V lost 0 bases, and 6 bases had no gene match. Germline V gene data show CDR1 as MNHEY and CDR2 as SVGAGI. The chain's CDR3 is CASSYSAGGLAGELFF. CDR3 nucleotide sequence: TGTGCCAGCAGTTACTCGGCGGGAGGCCTCGCCGGGGAGCTGTTTTTT.

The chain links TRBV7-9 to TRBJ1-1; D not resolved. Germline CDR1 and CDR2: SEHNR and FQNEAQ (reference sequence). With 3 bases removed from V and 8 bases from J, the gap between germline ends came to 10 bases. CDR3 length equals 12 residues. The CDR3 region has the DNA TGTGCCAGCAGCTTTAGCGGCCCCGAAGCTTTCTTT. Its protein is CASSFSGPEAFF.

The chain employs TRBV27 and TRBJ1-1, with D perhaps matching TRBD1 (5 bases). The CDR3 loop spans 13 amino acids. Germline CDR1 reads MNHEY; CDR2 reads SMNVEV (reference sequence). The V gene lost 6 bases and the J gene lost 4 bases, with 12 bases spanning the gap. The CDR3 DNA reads TGTGCCAGCAGACGCGGGGGGGTCACTGAAGCTTTCTTT. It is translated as CASRRGGVTEAFF.

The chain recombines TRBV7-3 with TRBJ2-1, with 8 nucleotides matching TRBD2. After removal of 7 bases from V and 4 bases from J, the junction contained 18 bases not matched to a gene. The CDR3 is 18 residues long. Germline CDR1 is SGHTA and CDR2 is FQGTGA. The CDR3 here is CASTFVRSDRLAYNEQFF. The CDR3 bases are TGTGCCAGCACCTTCGTCCGGAGCGATAGACTAGCGTACAATGAGCAGTTCTTC.

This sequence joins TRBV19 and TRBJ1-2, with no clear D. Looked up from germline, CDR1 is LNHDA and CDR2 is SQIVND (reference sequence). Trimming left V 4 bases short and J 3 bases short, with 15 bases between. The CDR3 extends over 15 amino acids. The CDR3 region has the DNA TGTGCCAGTAGTAGTTTGGAGGGATTGGACTATGGCTACACCTTC. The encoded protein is CASSSLEGLDYGYTF.

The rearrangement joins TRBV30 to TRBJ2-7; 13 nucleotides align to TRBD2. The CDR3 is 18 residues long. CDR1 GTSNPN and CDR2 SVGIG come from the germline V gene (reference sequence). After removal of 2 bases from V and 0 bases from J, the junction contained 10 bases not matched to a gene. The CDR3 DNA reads TGTGCCTGGAGTCCTCAAACGGGACTAGCGGGGCGCTCCTACGAGCAGTACTTC. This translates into CAWSPQTGLAGRSYEQYF. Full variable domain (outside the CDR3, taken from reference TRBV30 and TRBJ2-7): SQTIHQWPATLVQPVGSPLSLECTVEGTSNPNLYWYRQAAGRGLQLLFYSVGIGQISSEVPQNLSASRPQDRQFILSSKKLLLSDSGFYLCAWSPQTGLAGRSYEQYFGPGTRLTVT.

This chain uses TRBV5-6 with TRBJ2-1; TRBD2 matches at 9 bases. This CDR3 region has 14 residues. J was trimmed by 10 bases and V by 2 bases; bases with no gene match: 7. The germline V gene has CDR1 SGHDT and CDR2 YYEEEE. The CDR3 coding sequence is TGTGCCAGCAGCTTTAGGGCGGGAGGGGGGGAGCAGTTCTTC. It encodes CASSFRAGGGEQFF.

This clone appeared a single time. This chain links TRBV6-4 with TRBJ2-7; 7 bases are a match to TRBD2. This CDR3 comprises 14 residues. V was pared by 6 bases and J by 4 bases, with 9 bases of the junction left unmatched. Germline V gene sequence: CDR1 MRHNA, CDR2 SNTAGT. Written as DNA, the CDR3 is TGTGCCAGCAGCAGGGATGGCGGGAGATACGAGCAGTACTTC. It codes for CASSRDGGRYEQYF.

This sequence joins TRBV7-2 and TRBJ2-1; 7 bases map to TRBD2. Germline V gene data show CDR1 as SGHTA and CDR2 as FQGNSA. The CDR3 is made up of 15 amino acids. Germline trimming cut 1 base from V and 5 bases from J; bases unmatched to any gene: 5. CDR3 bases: TGTGCCAGCAGCTTAGTTTGGGGGACTAACAATGAGCAGTTCTTC. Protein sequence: CASSLVWGTNNEQFF.

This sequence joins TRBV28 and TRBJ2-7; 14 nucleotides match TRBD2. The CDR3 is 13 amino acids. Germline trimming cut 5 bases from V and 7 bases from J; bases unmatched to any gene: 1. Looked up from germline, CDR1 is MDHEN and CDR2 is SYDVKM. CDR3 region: CASSRTSGREQYF. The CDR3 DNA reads TGTGCCAGCAGTCGGACTAGCGGGAGGGAGCAGTACTTC. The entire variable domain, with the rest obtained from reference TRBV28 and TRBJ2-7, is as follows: DVKVTQSSRYLVKRTGEKVFLECVQDMDHENMFWYRQDPGLGLRLIYFSYDVKMKEKGDIPEGYSVSREKKERFSLILESASTNQTSMYLCASSRTSGREQYFGPGTRLTVT.

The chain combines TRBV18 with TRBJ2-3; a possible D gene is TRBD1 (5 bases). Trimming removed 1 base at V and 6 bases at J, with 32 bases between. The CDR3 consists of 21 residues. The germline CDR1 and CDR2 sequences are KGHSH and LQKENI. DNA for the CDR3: TGTGCCAGCTCACCACAGCTTCAGGGTTTTTTCCCCAGTTTTCCCCACGATACGCAGTATTTT. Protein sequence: CASSPQLQGFFPSFPHDTQYF.

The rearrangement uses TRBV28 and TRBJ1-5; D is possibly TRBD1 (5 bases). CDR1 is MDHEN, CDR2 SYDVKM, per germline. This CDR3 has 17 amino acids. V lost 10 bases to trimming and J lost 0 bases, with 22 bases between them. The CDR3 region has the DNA TGTGCCACCACCGGGGGGGACGGGTGGTATAGCAATCAGCCCCAGCATTTT. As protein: CATTGGDGWYSNQPQHF.

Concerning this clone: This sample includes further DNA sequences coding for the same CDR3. The DNA of the CDR3 is TGTGCCAGCAGCTTGGGGGGGCCAGAGACCCAGTACTTC. Its translation is CASSLGGPETQYF. The gene calls are TRBV7-9 and TRBJ2-5; TRBD2 is a possible D gene (7 bases). CDR1 is SEHNR and CDR2 is FQNEAQ in the germline V gene (reference sequence). The CDR3 is 13 amino acids. The V and J ends lost 3 bases and 4 bases respectively, with 9 bases between them.

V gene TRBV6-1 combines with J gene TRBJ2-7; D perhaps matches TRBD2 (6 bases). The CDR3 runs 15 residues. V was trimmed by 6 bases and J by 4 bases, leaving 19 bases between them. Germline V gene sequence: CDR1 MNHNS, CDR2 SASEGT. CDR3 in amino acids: CASRTKAGLNYEQYF. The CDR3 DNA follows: TGTGCCAGCAGGACCAAAGCGGGCCTAAATTACGAGCAGTACTTC.

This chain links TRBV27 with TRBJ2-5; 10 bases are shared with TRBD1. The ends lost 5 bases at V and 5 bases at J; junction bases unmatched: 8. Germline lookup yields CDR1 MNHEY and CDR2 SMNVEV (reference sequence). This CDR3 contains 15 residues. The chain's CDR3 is CASSDRDRGWETQYF. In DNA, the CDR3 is TGTGCCAGCAGTGATCGGGACAGGGGTTGGGAGACCCAGTACTTC.

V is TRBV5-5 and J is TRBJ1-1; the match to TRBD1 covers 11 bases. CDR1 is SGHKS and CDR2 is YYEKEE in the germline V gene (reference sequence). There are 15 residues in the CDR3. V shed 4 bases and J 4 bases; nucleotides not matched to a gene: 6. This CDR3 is CASSPRTGGGTEAFF. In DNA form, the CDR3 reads TGTGCCAGCAGCCCACGGACAGGGGGCGGCACTGAAGCTTTCTTT.

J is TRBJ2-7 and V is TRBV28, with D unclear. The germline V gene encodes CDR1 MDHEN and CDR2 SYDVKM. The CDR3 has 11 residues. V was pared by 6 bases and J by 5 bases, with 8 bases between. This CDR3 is CASRFSHEQYF. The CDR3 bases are TGTGCCAGCAGGTTCAGTCACGAGCAGTACTTC.

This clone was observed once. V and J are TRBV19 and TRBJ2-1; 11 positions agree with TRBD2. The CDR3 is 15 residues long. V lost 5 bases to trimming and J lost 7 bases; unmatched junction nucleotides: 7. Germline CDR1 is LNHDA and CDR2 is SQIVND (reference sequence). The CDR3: CASSLTSGVINEQFF. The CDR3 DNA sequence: TGTGCCAGTAGTCTGACTAGCGGGGTAATAAATGAGCAGTTCTTC. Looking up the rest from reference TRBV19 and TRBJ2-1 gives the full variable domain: DGGITQSPKYLFRKEGQNVTLSCEQNLNHDAMYWYRQDPGQGLRLIYYSQIVNDFQKGDIAEGYSVSREKKESFPLTVTSAQKNPTAFYLCASSLTSGVINEQFFGPGTRLTVL.

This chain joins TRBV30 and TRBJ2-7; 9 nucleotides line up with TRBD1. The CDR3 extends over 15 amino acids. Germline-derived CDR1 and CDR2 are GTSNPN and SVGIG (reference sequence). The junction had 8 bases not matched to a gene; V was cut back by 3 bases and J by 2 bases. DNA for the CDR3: TGTGCCTGGAGGCCTTCCGGGACAGGGACCTACGAGCAGTACTTC. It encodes CAWRPSGTGTYEQYF.

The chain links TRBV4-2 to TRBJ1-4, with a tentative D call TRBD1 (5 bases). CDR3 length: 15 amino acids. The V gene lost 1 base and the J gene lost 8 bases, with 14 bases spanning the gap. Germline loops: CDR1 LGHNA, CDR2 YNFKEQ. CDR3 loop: CASSQVPVKGEKLFF. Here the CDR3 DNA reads TGTGCCAGCAGCCAAGTTCCGGTCAAGGGGGAAAAACTGTTTTTT.